These T cell receptor beta chains were read from a single sample in a study of control samples from healthy donors and cancer patients. TCRdb's copy holds only in-frame clones and misses some; the assay was immunoSEQ multiplex PCR. Altogether under 85,000 clones are present, 94% being singletons, with the ten largest covering 6.2%. Sequenced material: blood. The receptors stem from a woman aged 35 to 49 in good health. Both conserved end residues are part of each CDR3. Each record gives: CDR3 DNA, CDR3 protein, D gene, J gene, clone size, V gene. D genes are given only for firm matches. Clone size, where shown, is once, few, many, or a class for clones that have expanded.

TGTGCCAGCAGTTTTTCCGGGACAGGGCCCCCCCCCTACGAGCAGTACTTC | CASSFSGTGPPPYEQYF | TRBD1 | TRBJ2-7 | once | TRBV27
TGTGCCAGCAGTGAATTTGGCTCCTCCTACGAGCAGTACTTC | CASSEFGSSYEQYF | . | TRBJ2-7 | . | TRBV25-1
TGTGCCAGCAGAGGGGATTCGGGCTTGGGCGGCTACACCTTC | CASRGDSGLGGYTF | . | TRBJ1-2 | . | TRBV25-1
TGTGCCAGCAGCTTAGACCCGGACAGGGCATATGAGCAGTTCTTC | CASSLDPDRAYEQFF | TRBD1 | TRBJ2-1 | . | TRBV7-6
TGTGCCAGCTCACCACAGAACAGGGGAGGAAACATGAACACTGAAGCTTTCTTT | CASSPQNRGGNMNTEAFF | TRBD1 | TRBJ1-1 | few | TRBV18
TGTGCCAGCAGCACTAGGACAGCTGAGACCCAGTACTTC | CASSTRTAETQYF | . | TRBJ2-5 | . | TRBV7-3
TGTGCCAGCAGCCCTGGTTGGGCCCGTCCCTCCGGCTACACCTTC | CASSPGWARPSGYTF | . | TRBJ1-2 | . | TRBV5-6
TGTGCCAGCAGCTTGCTGGGGACAGGGGATTATGGCTACACCTTC | CASSLLGTGDYGYTF | TRBD1 | TRBJ1-2 | . | TRBV5-6
TGTGCCTGGAGAACGACCGGGACAGGGGGCGATTTTGAGCAGTTCTTC | CAWRTTGTGGDFEQFF | TRBD1 | TRBJ2-1 | . | TRBV30
TGTGCCAGCAGCTTCGTTTACCGAGGGGGCTACTATGGCTACACCTTC | CASSFVYRGGYYGYTF | TRBD1 | TRBJ1-2 | . | TRBV5-5
TGTGCCAGCACGGGAGGGTCGGGTCTTAATGAAAAACTGTTTTTT | CASTGGSGLNEKLFF | . | TRBJ1-4 | few | TRBV2
TGTGCCACCAGTGATCCGGGACAGGACAATCAGCCCCAGCATTTT | CATSDPGQDNQPQHF | TRBD1 | TRBJ1-5 | . | TRBV24-1
TGTGCCAGCAGCTTACGGGGGGACGGTGATTCACCCCTCCACTTT | CASSLRGDGDSPLHF | . | TRBJ1-6 | . | TRBV7-9
TGTGCCAGCAGCTTAGATTCGAAGAAAGGACAGGGCCCCCCTGAAGCTTTCTTT | CASSLDSKKGQGPPEAFF | TRBD1 | TRBJ1-1 | . | TRBV7-9
TGTGCCTGGAGACTCTCAACAGGGGGGAAGTATGGCTACACCTTC | CAWRLSTGGKYGYTF | TRBD1 | TRBJ1-2 | . | TRBV30
TGTGCCAGCAGTTGGACAGGCTATGGCTACACCTTC | CASSWTGYGYTF | TRBD1 | TRBJ1-2 | . | TRBV6-2/TRBV6-3
TGTGCCAGCAGCCAGGGAGTGGGGACCCAGTACTTC | CASSQGVGTQYF | . | TRBJ2-5 | . | TRBV7-9
TGCGCCAGCAGCTTGGCCCGAGCGGGAGGGGGAGAGACCCAGTACTTC | CASSLARAGGGETQYF | TRBD2 | TRBJ2-5 | once | TRBV5-1
TGTGCCAGTCCTCCATTTGGAACAACTAATGAAAAACTGTTTTTT | CASPPFGTTNEKLFF | . | TRBJ1-4 | . | TRBV21-1
TGCAGTGCTAGTACCGGGGGAGAAGAGACCCAGTACTTC | CSASTGGEETQYF | . | TRBJ2-5 | . | TRBV20-1
TGTGCCAGCAGGGCCGGGACAGGGGAAACCGGGGAGCTGTTTTTT | CASRAGTGETGELFF | TRBD1 | TRBJ2-2 | . | TRBV2
TGTGCCAGCAGTCCCCAGCCCCAGGACTATGGCTACACCTTC | CASSPQPQDYGYTF | . | TRBJ1-2 | few | TRBV28
TGTGCCAGTAGTAACCGCGCAGACTATGGCTACACCTTC | CASSNRADYGYTF | . | TRBJ1-2 | once | TRBV19
TGTGCCAGCAACTCTTCAGCCTACGAGCAGTACTTC | CASNSSAYEQYF | . | TRBJ2-7 | . | TRBV3-1/TRBV3-2
TGTGCCAGCAGCTGGGGGACAGGGCCCGAAAAACTGTTTTTT | CASSWGTGPEKLFF | TRBD1 | TRBJ1-4 | . | TRBV5-4
TGTGCCAGCAGCCAAGATGCGGATGGTGGAAACACCATATATTTT | CASSQDADGGNTIYF | . | TRBJ1-3 | . | TRBV4-2
TGTGCCTGGAGTGTACTAGGGGACACTGAAGCTTTCTTT | CAWSVLGDTEAFF | . | TRBJ1-1 | . | TRBV30
TGTGCCAGCAGCTTTGAACAGGGGTCGGCCTACGAGCAGTACTTC | CASSFEQGSAYEQYF | TRBD1 | TRBJ2-7 | medium-sized | TRBV4-2
TGTGCCAGTAGTCAGACTAGCGGCTCCTACGAGCAGTACTTC | CASSQTSGSYEQYF | TRBD2 | TRBJ2-7 | . | TRBV19
TGTGCCAGCAGTTACACGGGATATAGCAATCAGCCCCAGCATTTT | CASSYTGYSNQPQHF | . | TRBJ1-5 | . | TRBV6-5
TGTGCCAGCAGCCAAGAGGGAACTGTCGTGTCCTACGAGCAGTACTTC | CASSQEGTVVSYEQYF | . | TRBJ2-7 | . | TRBV3-1/TRBV3-2
TGTGCCAGCCGGCAGGACAATGAGCAGTTCTTC | CASRQDNEQFF | . | TRBJ2-1 | . | TRBV27